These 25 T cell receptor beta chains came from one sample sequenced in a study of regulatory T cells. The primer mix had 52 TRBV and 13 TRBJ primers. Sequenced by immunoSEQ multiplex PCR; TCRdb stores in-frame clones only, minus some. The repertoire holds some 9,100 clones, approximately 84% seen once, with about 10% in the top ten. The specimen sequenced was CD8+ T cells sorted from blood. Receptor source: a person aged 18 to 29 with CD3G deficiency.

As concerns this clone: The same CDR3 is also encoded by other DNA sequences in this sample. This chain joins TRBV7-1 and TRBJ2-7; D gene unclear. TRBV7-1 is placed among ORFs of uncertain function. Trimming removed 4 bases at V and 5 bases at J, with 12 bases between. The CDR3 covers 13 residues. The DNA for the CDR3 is TGTGCCAGCAGCTTAGCCGAGCACCACGAGCAGTACTTC. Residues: CASSLAEHHEQYF.

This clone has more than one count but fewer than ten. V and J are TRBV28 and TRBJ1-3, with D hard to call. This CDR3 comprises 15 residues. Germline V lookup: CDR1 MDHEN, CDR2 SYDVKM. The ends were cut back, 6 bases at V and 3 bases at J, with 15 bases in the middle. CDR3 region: CASSLSGGYGNTIYF. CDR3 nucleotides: TGTGCCAGCAGCCTAAGTGGTGGTTATGGAAACACCATATATTTT.

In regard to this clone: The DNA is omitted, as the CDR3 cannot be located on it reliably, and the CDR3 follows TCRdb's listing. The CDR3 region is CASSFFGQGAVEQYF. The gene calls are TRBV28 and TRBJ2-7; the table's D call, TRBD1, has no DNA check behind it. The CDR3 contains 15 residues when both ends are counted. Per the germline V gene, CDR1 is MDHEN and CDR2 is SYDVKM.

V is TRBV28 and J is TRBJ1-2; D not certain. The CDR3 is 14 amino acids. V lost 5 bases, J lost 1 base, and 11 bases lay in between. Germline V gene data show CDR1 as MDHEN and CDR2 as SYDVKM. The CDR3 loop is CASSPSDHNYGYTF. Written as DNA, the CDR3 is TGTGCCAGCAGTCCCTCAGACCATAACTATGGCTACACCTTC.

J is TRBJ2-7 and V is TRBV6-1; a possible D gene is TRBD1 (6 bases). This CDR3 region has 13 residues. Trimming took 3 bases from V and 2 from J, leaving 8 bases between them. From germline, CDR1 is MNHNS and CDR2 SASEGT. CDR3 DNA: TGTGCCAGCAGTGACCACAGGGCCTACGAGCAGTACTTC. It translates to CASSDHRAYEQYF.

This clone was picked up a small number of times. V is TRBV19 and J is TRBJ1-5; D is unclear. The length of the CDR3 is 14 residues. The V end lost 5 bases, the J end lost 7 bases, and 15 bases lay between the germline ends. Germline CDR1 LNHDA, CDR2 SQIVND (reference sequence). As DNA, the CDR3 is TGTGCCAGTAGTCCGAACTCCCTCGGCCAGCCCCAGCATTTT. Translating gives CASSPNSLGQPQHF.

The CDR3 sequence is CASRNALGNQPQHF. CDR3 coding DNA: TGTGCCAGCAGAAACGCCCTAGGGAATCAGCCCCAGCATTTT. The chain has TRBV28 and TRBJ1-5; D unclear. The V gene lost 6 bases and the J gene lost 4 bases, with 13 bases spanning the gap. Looked up from germline, CDR1 is MDHEN and CDR2 is SYDVKM. This CDR3 spans 14 amino acids.

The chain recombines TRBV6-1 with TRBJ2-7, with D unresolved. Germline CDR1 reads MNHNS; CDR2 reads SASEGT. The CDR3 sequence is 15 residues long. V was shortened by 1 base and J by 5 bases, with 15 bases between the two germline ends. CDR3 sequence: CASSEGGQLFDEQYF. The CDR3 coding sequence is TGTGCCAGCAGTGAAGGAGGTCAGTTGTTTGACGAGCAGTACTTC.

CDR3 protein: CSVEVKIGETQYF. DNA for the CDR3: TGCAGCGTTGAAGTCAAAATAGGGGAGACCCAGTACTTC. This sequence joins TRBV29-1 and TRBJ2-5; D call uncertain. This CDR3 spans 13 amino acids. Trimming took 1 base from V and 5 from J, leaving 11 bases between them. Germline assignment: CDR1 SQVTM and CDR2 ANQGSEA.

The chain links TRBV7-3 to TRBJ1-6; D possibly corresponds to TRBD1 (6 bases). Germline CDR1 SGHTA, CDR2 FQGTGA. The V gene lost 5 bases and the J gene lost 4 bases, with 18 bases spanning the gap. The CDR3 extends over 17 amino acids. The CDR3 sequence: CASSAQWGAEYNSPLHF. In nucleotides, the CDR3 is TGTGCCAGCAGCGCCCAATGGGGGGCGGAGTATAATTCACCCCTCCACTTT.

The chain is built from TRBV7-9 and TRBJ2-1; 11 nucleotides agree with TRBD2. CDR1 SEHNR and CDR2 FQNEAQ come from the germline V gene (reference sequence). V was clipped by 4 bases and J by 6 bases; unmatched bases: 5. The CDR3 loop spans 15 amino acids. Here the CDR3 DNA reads TGTGCCAGCAGCTCGACTAGCGGGACCGCCAATGAGCAGTTCTTC. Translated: CASSSTSGTANEQFF.

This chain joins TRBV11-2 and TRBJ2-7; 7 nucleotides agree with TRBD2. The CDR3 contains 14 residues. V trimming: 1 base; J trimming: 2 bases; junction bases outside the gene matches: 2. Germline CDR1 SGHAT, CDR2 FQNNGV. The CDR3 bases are TGTGCCAGCAGCTTAGGGGCGGGAGCCTACGAGCAGTACTTC. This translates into CASSLGAGAYEQYF. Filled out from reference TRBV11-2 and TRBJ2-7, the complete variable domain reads EAGVAQSPRYKIIEKRQSVAFWCNPISGHATLYWYQQILGQGPKLLIQFQNNGVVDDSQLPKDRFSAERLKGVDSTLKIQPAKLEDSAVYLCASSLGAGAYEQYFGPGTRLTVT.

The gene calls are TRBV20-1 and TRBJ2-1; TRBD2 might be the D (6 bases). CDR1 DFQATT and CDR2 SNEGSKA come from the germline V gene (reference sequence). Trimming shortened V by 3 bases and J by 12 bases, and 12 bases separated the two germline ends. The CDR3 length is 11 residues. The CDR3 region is CSASRGMGQFF. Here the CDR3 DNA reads TGCAGTGCTAGTCGCGGGATGGGGCAGTTCTTC.

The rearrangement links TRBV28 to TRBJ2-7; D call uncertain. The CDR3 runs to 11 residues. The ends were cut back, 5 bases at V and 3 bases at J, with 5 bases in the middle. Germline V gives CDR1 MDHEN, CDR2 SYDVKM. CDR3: CASSGRYEQYF. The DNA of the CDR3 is TGTGCCAGCAGTGGCCGCTACGAGCAGTACTTC.

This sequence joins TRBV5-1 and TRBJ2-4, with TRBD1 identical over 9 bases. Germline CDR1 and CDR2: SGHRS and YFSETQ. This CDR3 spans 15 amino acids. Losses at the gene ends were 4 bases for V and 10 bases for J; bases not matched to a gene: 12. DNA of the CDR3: TGCGCCAGCAGCCTGGGGACAGGGTGGGCGACTATTCAGTACTTC. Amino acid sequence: CASSLGTGWATIQYF.

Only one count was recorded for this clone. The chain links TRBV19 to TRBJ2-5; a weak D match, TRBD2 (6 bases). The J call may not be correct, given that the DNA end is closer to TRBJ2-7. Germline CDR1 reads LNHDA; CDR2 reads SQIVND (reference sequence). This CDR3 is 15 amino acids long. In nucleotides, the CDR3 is TGTGCCAGTAGTATACAGAGGACGGGAGTCTACGAGCAGTACTTC. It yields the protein CASSIQRTGVYEQYF.

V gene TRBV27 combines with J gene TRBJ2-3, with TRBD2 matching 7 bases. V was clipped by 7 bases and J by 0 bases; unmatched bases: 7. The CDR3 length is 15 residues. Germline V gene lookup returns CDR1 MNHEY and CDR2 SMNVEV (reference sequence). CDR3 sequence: CASKRGDLSTDTQYF. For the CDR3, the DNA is TGTGCCAGCAAACGGGGGGACCTCAGCACAGATACGCAGTATTTT.

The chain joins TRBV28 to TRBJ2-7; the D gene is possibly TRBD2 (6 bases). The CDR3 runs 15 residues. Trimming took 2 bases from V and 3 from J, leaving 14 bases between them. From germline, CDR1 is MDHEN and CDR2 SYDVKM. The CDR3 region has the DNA TGTGCCAGCAGTTTAGGCCCGAAGGGACTCTACGAGCAGTACTTC. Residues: CASSLGPKGLYEQYF.

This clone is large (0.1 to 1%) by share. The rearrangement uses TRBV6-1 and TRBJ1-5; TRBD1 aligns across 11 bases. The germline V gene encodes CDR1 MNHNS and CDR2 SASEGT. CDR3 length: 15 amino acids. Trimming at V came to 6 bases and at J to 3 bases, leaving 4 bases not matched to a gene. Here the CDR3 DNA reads TGTGCCAGCAGGAGGGACAGGGGGGACAATCAGCCCCAGCATTTT. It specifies CASRRDRGDNQPQHF.

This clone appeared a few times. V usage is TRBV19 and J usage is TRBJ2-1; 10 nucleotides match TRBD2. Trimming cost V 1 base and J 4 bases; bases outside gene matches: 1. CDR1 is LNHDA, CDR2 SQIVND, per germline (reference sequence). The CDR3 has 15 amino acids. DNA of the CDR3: TGTGCCAGTAGTATAGCAGCGGGGGGGTACAATGAGCAGTTCTTC. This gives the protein CASSIAAGGYNEQFF.

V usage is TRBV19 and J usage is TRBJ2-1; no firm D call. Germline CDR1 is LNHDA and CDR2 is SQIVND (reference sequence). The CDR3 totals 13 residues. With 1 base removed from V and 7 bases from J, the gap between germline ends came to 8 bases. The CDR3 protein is CASSIGADNEQFF. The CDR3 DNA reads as TGTGCCAGTAGTATAGGTGCAGATAATGAGCAGTTCTTC.

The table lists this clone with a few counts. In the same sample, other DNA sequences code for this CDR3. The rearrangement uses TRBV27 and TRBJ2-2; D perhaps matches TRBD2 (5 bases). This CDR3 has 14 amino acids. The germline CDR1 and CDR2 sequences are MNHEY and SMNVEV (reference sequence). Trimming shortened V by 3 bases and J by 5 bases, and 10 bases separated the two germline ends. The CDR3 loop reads CASSLAGGTGELFF. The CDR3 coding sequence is TGTGCCAGCAGTTTGGCTGGCGGGACCGGGGAGCTGTTTTTT.

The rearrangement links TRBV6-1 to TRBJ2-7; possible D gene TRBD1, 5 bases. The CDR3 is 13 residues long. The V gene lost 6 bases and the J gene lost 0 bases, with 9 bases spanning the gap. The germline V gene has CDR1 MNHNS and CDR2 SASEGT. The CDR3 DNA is TGTGCCAGCAGCCAGGGCCACTCCTACGAGCAGTACTTC. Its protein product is CASSQGHSYEQYF.

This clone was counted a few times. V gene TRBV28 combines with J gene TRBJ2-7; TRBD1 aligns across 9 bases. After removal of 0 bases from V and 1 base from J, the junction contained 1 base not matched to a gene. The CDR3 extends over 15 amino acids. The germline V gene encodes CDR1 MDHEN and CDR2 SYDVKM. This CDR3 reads CASSLWGTGSYEQYF. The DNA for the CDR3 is TGTGCCAGCAGTTTATGGGGGACAGGGTCCTACGAGCAGTACTTC.

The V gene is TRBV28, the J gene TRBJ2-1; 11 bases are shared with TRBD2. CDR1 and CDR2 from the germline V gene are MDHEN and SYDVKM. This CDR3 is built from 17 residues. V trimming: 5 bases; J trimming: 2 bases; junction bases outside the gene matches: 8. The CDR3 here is CASSLRTSGPTYNEQFF. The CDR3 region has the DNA TGTGCCAGCAGTCTGCGGACTAGCGGGCCGACCTACAATGAGCAGTTCTTC.